This T cell receptor (beta chain) appears in the sequencing data of a study of regulatory T cells in long-lasting Graves disease. V lost 4 bases and J lost 6; bases outside the gene matches: 7. Per germline, CDR1 MNHEY and CDR2 SVGAGI. CDR3 length: 14 residues. Researchers made TCR beta libraries by using iRepertoire HTBI primers and running Arm-PCR on CDR3 regions. TCRdb re-derived calls from the multiplex PCR reads in MiXCR, one entry per CDR3 protein. The repertoire has 400,000 to 450,000 distinct CDR3 sequences, around 24% of them found once; the top ten carry about a quarter. Time point reported: persistent/refractory GD, antithyroid drugs over 5 years with positive TRAb. The authors made the TCR library using RNA they extracted from PBMCs.

The clonotype was recovered from a female donor with Graves disease. The material sequenced was peripheral blood mononuclear cells (PBMCs), taken when the disease was refractory, from a patient treated with antithyroid drugs. This rearrangement joins TRBV6-5 to TRBJ2-7; 9 nucleotides align to TRBD1. Here the CDR3 reads CASSFDRGIFEQYF. The CDR3 bases are TGTGCCAGCAGTTTTGACAGGGGGATTTTCGAGCAGTACTTC.